The clone carrying this T cell receptor beta chain was picked up one time. This PCR relied on a set of 60 Vbeta primers and 13 Jbeta primers. The method was immunoSEQ multiplex PCR; TCRdb's version includes in-frame clones alone and lacks a portion of them. The sample lists roughly 70,000 clones; roughly nine tenths were seen once. The V gene end was trimmed by 6 bases and the J gene end by 8 bases; junction bases not matched to a gene: 6. This CDR3 comprises 15 residues. Germline V lookup: CDR1 MNHNS, CDR2 SASEGT. The sample originates from a study of cytomegalovirus exposure and HLA in healthy donors. The donors (healthy individuals) were bone marrow donors.

The sample comprised PBMCs. The J gene is TRBJ2-1, the V gene TRBV6-1; 14 nucleotides align to TRBD2. This clonotype was sampled from a woman in her thirties in good health and CMV-seropositive. The CDR3 loop reads CASRRLAGGGDEQFF. CDR3 DNA: TGTGCCAGCAGAAGACTAGCGGGAGGGGGCGATGAGCAGTTCTTC.